This T cell receptor (beta chain) was sequenced in a study of blood T cell repertoires in COVID-19. Study details: There were acute and convalescent COVID-19 samples, and they came from the United States, Italy and Spain.

Cohorts were based on clinical histories the participants reported. Either two negative PCRs, clearance, or symptom resolution qualified Cohort 3 donors as recovered. Deletions cut 3 bases from V and 4 bases from J, with 9 bases between. This CDR3 is 13 amino acids long. Germline V lookup: CDR1 KGHSH, CDR2 LQKENI. Here immunoSEQ multiplex PCR was the method, and the copy in TCRdb shows in-frame clones only, minus some. The sample has a few hundred thousand clones, approximately 85% seen once. The receptor was isolated from a woman under 40 who had recovered from COVID-19. The chain employs TRBV18 and TRBJ2-5; D gene unclear. The sample consisted of PBMCs or T cells enriched from blood (not recorded which). CDR3: CASSPLTAETQYF. CDR3 sequence (DNA): TGTGCCAGCTCACCCCTCACAGCAGAGACCCAGTACTTC.